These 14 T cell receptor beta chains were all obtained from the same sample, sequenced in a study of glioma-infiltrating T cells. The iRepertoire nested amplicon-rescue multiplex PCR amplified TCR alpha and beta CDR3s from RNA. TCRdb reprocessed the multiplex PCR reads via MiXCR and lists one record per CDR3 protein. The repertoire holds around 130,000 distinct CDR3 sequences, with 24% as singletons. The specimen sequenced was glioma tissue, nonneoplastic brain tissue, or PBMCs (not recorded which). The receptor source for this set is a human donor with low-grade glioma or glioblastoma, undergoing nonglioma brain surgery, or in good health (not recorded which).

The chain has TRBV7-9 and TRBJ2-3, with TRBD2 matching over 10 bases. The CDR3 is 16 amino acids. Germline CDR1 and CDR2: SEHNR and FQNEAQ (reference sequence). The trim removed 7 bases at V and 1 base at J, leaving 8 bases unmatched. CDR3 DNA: TGTGCCAGCACCAGGTCCCTAGCGGGGGGCACAGATACGCAGTATTTT. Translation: CASTRSLAGGTDTQYF.

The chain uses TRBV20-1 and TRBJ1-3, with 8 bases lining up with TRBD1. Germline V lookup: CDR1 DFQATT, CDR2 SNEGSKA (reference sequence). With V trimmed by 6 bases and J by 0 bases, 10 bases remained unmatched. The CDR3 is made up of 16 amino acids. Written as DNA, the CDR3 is TGCAGTGCGGAAAAGGGGACAGGCAACTCTGGAAACACCATATATTTT. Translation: CSAEKGTGNSGNTIYF.

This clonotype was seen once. The CDR3 coding sequence is TGTGCTACGTCTCTTGGGGCGGGGAACTATGGCTACACCTTC. Encoded protein: CATSLGAGNYGYTF. The chain combines TRBV7-9 with TRBJ1-2; D is possibly TRBD1 (5 bases). The CDR3 totals 14 residues. CDR1 SEHNR and CDR2 FQNEAQ come from the germline V gene (reference sequence). The full variable domain, in which reference TRBV7-9 and TRBJ1-2 provide the parts outside the CDR3, is DTGVSQNPRHKITKRGQNVTFRCDPISEHNRLYWYRQTLGQGPEFLTYFQNEAQLEKSRLLSDRFSAERPKGSFSTLEIQRTEQGDSAMYLCATSLGAGNYGYTFGSGTRLTVV.

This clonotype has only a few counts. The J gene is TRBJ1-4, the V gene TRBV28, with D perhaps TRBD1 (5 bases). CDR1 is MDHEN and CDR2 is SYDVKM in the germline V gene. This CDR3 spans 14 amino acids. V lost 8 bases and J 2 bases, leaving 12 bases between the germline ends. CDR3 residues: CASEPTATNEKLFF. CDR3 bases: TGTGCCAGCGAACCGACAGCGACTAATGAAAAACTGTTTTTT.

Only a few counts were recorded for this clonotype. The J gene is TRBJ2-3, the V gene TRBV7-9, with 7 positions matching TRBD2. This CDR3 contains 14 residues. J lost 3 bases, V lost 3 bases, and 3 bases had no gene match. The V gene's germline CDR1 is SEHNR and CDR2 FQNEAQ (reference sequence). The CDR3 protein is CASSLGAGTDTQYF. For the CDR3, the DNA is TGTGCCAGCAGCTTGGGAGCGGGGACAGATACGCAGTATTTT.

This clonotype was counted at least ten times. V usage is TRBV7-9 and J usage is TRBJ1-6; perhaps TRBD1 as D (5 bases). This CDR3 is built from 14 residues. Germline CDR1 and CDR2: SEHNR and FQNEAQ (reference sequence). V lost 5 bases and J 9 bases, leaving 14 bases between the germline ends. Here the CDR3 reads CASSPGGGSSPLHF. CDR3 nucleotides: TGTGCCAGCAGCCCGGGCGGGGGGAGTTCACCCCTCCACTTT.

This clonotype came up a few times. The CDR3 spells CASSEGWSTGELFF. The CDR3 DNA follows: TGTGCCAGCAGTGAAGGGTGGTCCACCGGGGAGCTGTTTTTT. The rearrangement uses TRBV2 and TRBJ2-2, with no clear D. This CDR3 is built from 14 residues. Trimming took off 1 base at V and 4 bases at J, with 7 bases between the two ends. Looked up from germline, CDR1 is SNHLY and CDR2 is FYNNEI.

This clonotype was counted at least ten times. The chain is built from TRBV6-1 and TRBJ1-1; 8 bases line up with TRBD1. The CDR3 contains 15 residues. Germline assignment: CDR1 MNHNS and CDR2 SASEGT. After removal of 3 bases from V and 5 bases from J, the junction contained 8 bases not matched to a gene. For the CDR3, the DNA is TGTGCCAGCAGTGAGGAAAGACAGGGGTTTACTGAAGCTTTCTTT. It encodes CASSEERQGFTEAFF.

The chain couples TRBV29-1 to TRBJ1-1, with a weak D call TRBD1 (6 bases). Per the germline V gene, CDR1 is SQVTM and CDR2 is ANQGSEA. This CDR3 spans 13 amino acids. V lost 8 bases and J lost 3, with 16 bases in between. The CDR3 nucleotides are TGCAGCCCTTTGGTCCAGGGGTACACTGAAGCTTTCTTT. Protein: CSPLVQGYTEAFF.

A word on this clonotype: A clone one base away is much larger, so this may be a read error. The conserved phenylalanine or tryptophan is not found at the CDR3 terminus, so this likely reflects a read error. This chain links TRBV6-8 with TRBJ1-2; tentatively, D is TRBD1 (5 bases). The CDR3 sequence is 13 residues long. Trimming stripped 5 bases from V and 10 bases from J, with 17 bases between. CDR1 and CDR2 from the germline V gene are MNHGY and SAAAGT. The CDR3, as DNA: TGTGCCAGCAGTCGGGACCGCGGATACTACTACACCTTA. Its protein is CASSRDRGYYYTL.

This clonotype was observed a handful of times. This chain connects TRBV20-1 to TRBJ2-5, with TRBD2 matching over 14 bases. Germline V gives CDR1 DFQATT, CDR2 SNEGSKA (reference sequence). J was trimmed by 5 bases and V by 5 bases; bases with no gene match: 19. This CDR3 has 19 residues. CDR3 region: CSALHRGTSGGLLGETQYF. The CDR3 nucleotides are TGCAGTGCTCTTCACCGGGGGACTAGCGGGGGCCTACTGGGGGAGACCCAGTACTTC.

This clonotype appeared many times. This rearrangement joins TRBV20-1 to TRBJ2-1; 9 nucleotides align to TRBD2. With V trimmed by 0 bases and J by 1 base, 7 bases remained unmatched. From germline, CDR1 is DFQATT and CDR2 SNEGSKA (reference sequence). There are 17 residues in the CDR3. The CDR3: CSARDLGLAGSYNEQFF. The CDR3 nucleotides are TGCAGTGCTAGAGATCTGGGTCTAGCGGGGTCCTACAATGAGCAGTTCTTC.

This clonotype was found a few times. The CDR3 DNA reads as TGTGCCAGCCCTAAATTAGGACAGTTGAACACTGAAGCTTTCTTT. Its protein product is CASPKLGQLNTEAFF. This rearrangement joins TRBV7-2 to TRBJ1-1; TRBD1 might be the D (6 bases). With 8 bases removed from V and 0 bases from J, the gap between germline ends came to 16 bases. Germline V CDR1 and CDR2: SGHTA, FQGNSA. This CDR3 is 15 amino acids long.

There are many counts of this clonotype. CDR3 sequence reads: CSATSGLQETQYF. Written as DNA, the CDR3 is TGCAGTGCTACCAGCGGGTTGCAAGAGACCCAGTACTTC. This chain connects TRBV20-1 to TRBJ2-5; possibly TRBD2 for D (6 bases). The ends were cut back, 4 bases at V and 2 bases at J, with 11 bases in the middle. The germline V gene has CDR1 DFQATT and CDR2 SNEGSKA (reference sequence). CDR3 length: 13 amino acids.